The 9 T cell receptor beta chains reported below all come from one sample, sequenced in a study of T cell changes during pregnancy in multiple sclerosis. Sequenced by immunoSEQ multiplex PCR; TCRdb stores in-frame clones only, minus some. The sample records fewer than 110,000 clones, approximately 90% being singletons. The material sequenced was peripheral blood, taken after pregnancy. These receptors all come from a female donor with multiple sclerosis, enrolled in a pregnancy study.

The chain uses TRBV7-8 and TRBJ2-7, with D tentatively TRBD2 (6 bases). This CDR3 has 14 residues. Germline V gene lookup returns CDR1 SGHVS and CDR2 FQNEAQ. Trimming removed 0 bases at V and 3 bases at J, with 9 bases between. The CDR3 DNA reads TGTGCCAGCAGCTTAGCGGGGGGTCTCTACGAGCAGTACTTC. Its translation: CASSLAGGLYEQYF.

This chain links TRBV2 with TRBJ2-4; tentative D call: TRBD2 (6 bases). Germline V CDR1 and CDR2: SNHLY, FYNNEI. Deletions cut 6 bases from V and 4 bases from J, with 16 bases between. This CDR3 has 15 residues. CDR3 sequence: CASRDPGLEKNIQYF. The CDR3 region has the DNA TGTGCCAGCAGGGACCCGGGACTCGAGAAAAACATTCAGTACTTC. Using reference TRBV2 and TRBJ2-4 for the parts outside the CDR3, the full variable domain is EPEVTQTPSHQVTQMGQEVILRCVPISNHLYFYWYRQILGQKVEFLVSFYNNEISEKSEIFDDQFSVERPDGSNFTLKIRSTKLEDSAMYFCASRDPGLEKNIQYFGAGTRLSVL.

A remark on this clone: The junction departs from the called germline gene at one end, perhaps through a read error. The gene calls are TRBV15 and TRBJ1-1, with TRBD1 matching over 8 bases. The CDR3 extends over 15 amino acids. Germline assignment: CDR1 LNHNV and CDR2 YYDKDF (reference sequence). DNA for the CDR3: TGTGCCACCAGCAGATGGACAGGGACCAGCCCGATTATAAACTTT. Translated, it gives CATSRWTGTSPIINF.

This clone was picked up one time. V is TRBV5-6 and J is TRBJ2-7; 11 bases agree with TRBD1. With 4 bases clipped from V and 3 bases from J, the junction kept 3 bases outside the gene matches. CDR1 is SGHDT and CDR2 is YYEEEE in the germline V gene. This CDR3 is built from 14 residues. The CDR3 region is CASSAGTGGYEQYF. Written as DNA, the CDR3 is TGTGCCAGCAGCGCCGGGACAGGGGGCTACGAGCAGTACTTC. The whole variable domain, remainder taken from reference TRBV5-6 and TRBJ2-7, is DAGVTQSPTHLIKTRGQQVTLRCSPKSGHDTVSWYQQALGQGPQFIFQYYEEEERQRGNFPDRFSGHQFPNYSSELNVNALLLGDSALYLCASSAGTGGYEQYFGPGTRLTVT.

V gene TRBV4-1 combines with J gene TRBJ1-5; possible D gene TRBD1, 6 bases. The CDR3 is 15 amino acids. The V gene lost 1 base and the J gene lost 6 bases, with 13 bases spanning the gap. Per the germline V gene, CDR1 is MGHRA and CDR2 is YSYEKL. The CDR3 region is CASSQVSGAGQPQHF. In DNA form, the CDR3 reads TGCGCCAGCAGCCAAGTCTCAGGGGCGGGTCAGCCCCAGCATTTT.

The chain has TRBV7-2 and TRBJ2-2; TRBD2 aligns across 12 bases. The germline CDR1 and CDR2 sequences are SGHTA and FQGNSA. After removal of 3 bases from V and 5 bases from J, the junction contained 10 bases not matched to a gene. This CDR3 comprises 18 residues. This CDR3 is CASSLVSGLAGNTGELFF. CDR3 nucleotides: TGTGCCAGCAGCTTGGTTAGTGGACTAGCGGGAAATACCGGGGAGCTGTTTTTT.

The chain is built from TRBV5-4 and TRBJ2-3, with D possibly TRBD2 on 5 matching bases. The ends were cut back, 4 bases at V and 4 bases at J, with 13 bases in the middle. The germline V gene encodes CDR1 SGHNT and CDR2 YYREEE (reference sequence). CDR3 size: 14 residues. The CDR3 coding sequence is TGTGCCAGCAGCCGCACCGGGGATGCAGATACGCAGTATTTT. As protein: CASSRTGDADTQYF.

This clone appeared a single time. The rearrangement uses TRBV28 and TRBJ1-1; D gene ambiguous. Trimming stripped 6 bases from V and 0 bases from J, with 8 bases between. Germline V CDR1 and CDR2: MDHEN, SYDVKM. The CDR3 runs 13 residues. The CDR3 is CASRPSMNTEAFF. CDR3 sequence (DNA): TGTGCCAGCAGGCCATCTATGAACACTGAAGCTTTCTTT.

CDR3 nucleotide sequence: TGTGCCAGCAGCCAAGATATCGACGGGTCGGTTGGCTACACCTTC. This translates into CASSQDIDGSVGYTF. The V and J genes are TRBV4-2 and TRBJ1-2; D remains ambiguous. Germline lookup yields CDR1 LGHNA and CDR2 YNFKEQ. CDR3 length: 15 amino acids. V shed 0 bases and J shed 7 bases, with 15 bases lying between them.